A selection of T cell receptor beta chains follows, all from one sample in a study of cytomegalovirus exposure and HLA in healthy donors. Method: immunoSEQ multiplex PCR; TCRdb's copy keeps in-frame clones and lacks some. The table includes more than 95,000 clones, 85% to 90% detected once. Sequencing used PBMCs. The receptors were sampled from a woman younger than 35 in good health and CMV-seronegative. The CDR3 runs from the conserved cysteine through the conserved F or W. The order of the fields is V gene, D gene, clone size, J gene, CDR3 protein, CDR3 DNA. D genes are given only for firm matches. Clone size is not always given. Where it is, it says once, few, many or a class for expanded clones.

TRBV19	TRBD1	NA	TRBJ1-5	CASSGTGGNQPQHF	TGTGCCAGTTCCGGGACAGGGGGCAATCAGCCCCAGCATTTT
TRBV28	TRBD1	NA	TRBJ1-6	CASSPPSGTGGSYNSPLHF	TGTGCCAGCAGTCCCCCTTCCGGGACAGGGGGCTCCTATAATTCACCCCTCCACTTT
TRBV10-2	TRBD1	NA	TRBJ1-2	CASSEDRGVNYGYTF	TGCGCCAGCAGTGAGGACAGGGGGGTTAACTATGGCTACACCTTC
TRBV4-2	NA	NA	TRBJ1-6	CASSQEEGRDSPLHF	TGTGCCAGCAGCCAAGAGGAGGGGAGGGATTCACCCCTCCACTTT
TRBV28	NA	once	TRBJ2-5	CASSLAGNLETQYF	TGTGCCAGCAGTTTAGCGGGGAACCTAGAGACCCAGTACTTC
TRBV20-1	NA	NA	TRBJ1-2	CRGPDGYTF	TGCAGGGGCCCGGATGGCTACACCTTC
TRBV4-1	NA	NA	TRBJ1-5	CASSQDLFGNQPQHF	TGCGCCAGCAGCCAAGATCTATTTGGCAATCAGCCCCAGCATTTT
TRBV6-1	TRBD2	NA	TRBJ2-7	CASSDRGGNDYEQYF	TGTGCCAGCAGTGACCGGGGGGGCAACGACTACGAGCAGTACTTC
TRBV21-1	NA	NA	TRBJ1-2	CASSSRGGLSGYTF	TGTGCCAGCAGCTCGAGGGGAGGGCTTAGTGGCTACACCTTC
TRBV28	TRBD1	NA	TRBJ2-7	CASSETGGHYEQYF	TGTGCCAGCAGTGAGACAGGGGGACACTACGAGCAGTACTTC
TRBV6-1	NA	NA	TRBJ1-5	CASSEQEGSGQPQHF	TGTGCCAGCAGTGAACAGGAGGGGAGCGGTCAGCCCCAGCATTTT
TRBV27	NA	NA	TRBJ2-7	CASSLSKGFPSYEQYF	TGTGCCAGCAGTTTATCGAAGGGGTTTCCCTCCTACGAGCAGTACTTC
TRBV9	TRBD2	NA	TRBJ2-2	CASSTHSGRNTGELFF	TGTGCCAGCAGCACCCACAGCGGGAGGAACACCGGGGAGCTGTTTTTT
TRBV5-1	TRBD1	NA	TRBJ1-2	CASSFLGSPGQGELDGYTF	TGCGCCAGCAGCTTTCTAGGGTCCCCTGGACAGGGGGAACTGGATGGCTACACCTTC
TRBV11-3	NA	once	TRBJ2-1	CASSLGGRLFF	TGTGCCAGCAGCTTAGGGGGGCGGCTGTTCTTC
TRBV10-2	TRBD2	NA	TRBJ2-4	CASGRGGENIQYF	TGCGCCAGCGGGCGTGGGGGGGAAAACATTCAGTACTTC
TRBV29-1	NA	NA	TRBJ2-5	CSVEDPDSPETQYF	TGCAGCGTTGAAGACCCGGACTCTCCAGAGACCCAGTACTTC
TRBV15	TRBD2	NA	TRBJ2-3	CATSRDSSGSKDTQYF	TGTGCCACCAGCAGAGATAGTAGCGGGAGCAAGGATACGCAGTATTTT
TRBV10-2	TRBD1	NA	TRBJ1-2	CASQGENYGYTF	TGCGCCAGCCAGGGGGAAAACTATGGCTACACCTTC
TRBV5-6	TRBD1	NA	TRBJ2-2	CASSIRTGWGTGELFF	TGTGCCAGCAGCATACGGACAGGGTGGGGCACCGGGGAGCTGTTTTTT
TRBV7-9	NA	NA	TRBJ2-2	CASIFGGWTNTGELFF	TGTGCCAGCATCTTCGGAGGGTGGACGAACACCGGGGAGCTGTTTTTT
TRBV28	NA	NA	TRBJ1-1	CASSLAGFEGAFF	TGTGCCAGCAGTTTAGCGGGGTTTGAGGGAGCTTTCTTT
TRBV6-4	NA	NA	TRBJ2-5	CASSDLAETQYF	TGTGCCAGCAGTGACCTAGCGGAGACCCAGTACTTC
TRBV29-1	TRBD1	NA	TRBJ1-2	CSVEARPAGGYGYTF	TGCAGCGTTGAAGCCCGACCAGCAGGGGGCTATGGCTACACCTTC
TRBV27	TRBD2	NA	TRBJ2-3	CASIAGPSTDTQYF	TGTGCCAGCATAGCGGGACCCAGCACAGATACGCAGTATTTT
TRBV10-3	TRBD2	NA	TRBJ2-7	CATKPELAGYEQYF	TGTGCCACCAAACCCGAACTAGCGGGATACGAGCAGTACTTC
TRBV30	TRBD2	NA	TRBJ2-1	CAWSVVGSGRAWYNEQFF	TGTGCCTGGAGTGTAGTTGGGAGCGGGAGGGCCTGGTACAATGAGCAGTTCTTC
TRBV5-1	NA	NA	TRBJ1-2	CASSLGTNYGYTF	TGCGCCAGCAGCTTGGGGACAAACTATGGCTACACCTTC
TRBV30	NA	NA	TRBJ1-4	CAWTGSEGRVNEKLFF	TGTGCCTGGACCGGATCGGAGGGCAGGGTTAATGAAAAACTGTTTTTT
TRBV5-6	NA	once	TRBJ2-5	CASSFLGHTGQETQYF	TGTGCCAGCAGCTTCCTAGGACACACCGGGCAAGAGACCCAGTACTTC
TRBV4-2	NA	NA	TRBJ1-3	CASSQAPGLSGNTIYF	TGTGCCAGCAGCCAGGCCCCAGGACTCTCTGGAAACACCATATATTTT
TRBV4-3	NA	NA	TRBJ1-2	CASSPAQDRRGYTF	TGCGCCAGCAGCCCAGCCCAGGATAGACGTGGCTACACCTTC
TRBV15	NA	many	TRBJ2-1	CATSSRLVALLTPVNEQFF	TGTGCCACCAGCAGCAGACTAGTTGCCCTTCTGACTCCGGTCAATGAGCAGTTCTTC
TRBV18	TRBD1	NA	TRBJ2-2	CASSPTGANTGELFF	TGTGCCAGCTCACCGACAGGGGCGAACACCGGGGAGCTGTTTTTT
TRBV7-2	TRBD2	NA	TRBJ2-3	CASSLVTGGGTDTQYF	TGTGCCAGCAGCTTAGTGACGGGGGGGGGCACAGATACGCAGTATTTT
TRBV30	NA	NA	TRBJ2-1	CAWKAGSGSYNEQFF	TGTGCCTGGAAGGCAGGTTCCGGTTCCTACAATGAGCAGTTCTTC
TRBV11-2	NA	NA	TRBJ2-3	CASSLDQTPDTQYF	TGTGCCAGCAGCTTAGATCAAACTCCAGATACGCAGTATTTT
TRBV5-8	NA	NA	TRBJ1-1	CASTETEGNTEAFF	TGTGCCAGCACCGAAACAGAGGGGAACACTGAAGCTTTCTTT
TRBV16	NA	few	TRBJ2-2	CASSLSVGDFNTGELFF	TGTGCCAGCAGCCTCTCGGTAGGGGATTTCAACACCGGGGAGCTGTTTTTT
TRBV19	TRBD1	NA	TRBJ2-4	CASTKQGAAKNIQYF	TGTGCCAGTACCAAACAGGGGGCAGCCAAAAACATTCAGTACTTC
TRBV9	TRBD1	NA	TRBJ2-3	CASSPGTASDTQYF	TGTGCCAGCAGCCCCGGGACAGCCTCAGATACGCAGTATTTT
TRBV4-3	TRBD2	NA	TRBJ2-2	CASSQDPLAGLETGELFF	TGCGCCAGCAGCCAAGATCCACTAGCGGGACTTGAGACCGGGGAGCTGTTTTTT